This TCR beta chain was sequenced in a study of long-term antiretroviral therapy in people with HIV. In the study overall: The earliest samples came about a decade before the 2015 immediate-ART recommendation. Study results and limitations: Clones expanded before ART dominated the repertoire at all time points.

The assay used was immunoSEQ (version v3.0), run at survey level. Profiled with immunoSEQ multiplex PCR; TCRdb holds only in-frame clones, not every one. The sample lists roughly 28,000 clones, 90% to 95% occurring once. With regard to this clone: The target antigen is unknown.

All participants with HIV were treated in the United States. The V gene's germline CDR1 is LNHDA and CDR2 SQIVND (reference sequence). V lost 4 bases to trimming and J lost 8 bases; unmatched junction nucleotides: 1. The CDR3 length is 14 residues. The chain uses TRBV19 and TRBJ1-6, with TRBD1 matching 11 bases. The sequences come from unsorted PBMCs, collected roughly 6 years after starting antiretroviral therapy. The receptor was isolated from a man under 40 with HIV. CDR3 nucleotide sequence: TGTGCCAGTAGTAGGACAGGGGGCGATTCACCCCTCCACTTT. It yields the protein CASSRTGGDSPLHF. Drawing the rest from reference TRBV19 and TRBJ1-6, the complete variable domain is DGGITQSPKYLFRKEGQNVTLSCEQNLNHDAMYWYRQDPGQGLRLIYYSQIVNDFQKGDIAEGYSVSREKKESFPLTVTSAQKNPTAFYLCASSRTGGDSPLHFGNGTRLTVT.